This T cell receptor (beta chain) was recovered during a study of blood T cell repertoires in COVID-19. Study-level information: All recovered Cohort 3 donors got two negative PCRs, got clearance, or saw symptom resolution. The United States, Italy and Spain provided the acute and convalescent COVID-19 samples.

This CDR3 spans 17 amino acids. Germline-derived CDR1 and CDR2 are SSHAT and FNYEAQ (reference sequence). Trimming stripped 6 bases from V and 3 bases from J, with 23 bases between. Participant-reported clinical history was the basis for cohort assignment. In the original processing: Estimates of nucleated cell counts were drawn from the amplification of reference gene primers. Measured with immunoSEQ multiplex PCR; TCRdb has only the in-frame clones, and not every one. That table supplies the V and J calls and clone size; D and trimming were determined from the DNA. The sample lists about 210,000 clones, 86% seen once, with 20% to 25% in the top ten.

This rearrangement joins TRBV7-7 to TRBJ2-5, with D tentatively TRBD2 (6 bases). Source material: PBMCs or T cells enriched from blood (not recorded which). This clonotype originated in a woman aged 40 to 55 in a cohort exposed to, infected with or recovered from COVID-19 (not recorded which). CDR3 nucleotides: TGTGCCAGCAGTTCGGGACTGAATCCCTCGAACGAAGAGACCCAGTACTTC. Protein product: CASSSGLNPSNEETQYF.